This T cell receptor (beta chain) was documented in a study of identical twins. This CDR3 contains 14 residues. CDR1 and CDR2 (germline): MNHNS, SASEGT. The V end was cut by 4 bases, the J end by 7 bases, with 14 bases between. In its sample, this clonotype was seen a few times. The antigen remains unidentified. Study results and limitations: While abundant cord blood beta clonotypes carried fewer insertions, memory repertoires showed no such pattern.

TCRdb used MiXCR to reprocess the 5' RACE reads, holding one entry per CDR3 protein. The sample records 1.5 million to 2 million distinct CDR3 sequences, about 30% being singletons. The chain employs TRBV6-1 and TRBJ1-5; D is perhaps TRBD1 (6 bases). The clonotype was recovered from a newborn girl in good health. The sequencing sample was made of cord blood. In nucleotides, the CDR3 is TGTGCCAGCAGTGCTCTAGGACAGATGCAGCCCCAGCATTTT. Amino acid sequence: CASSALGQMQPQHF.